The 24 T cell receptor beta chains presented below share a single source sample, sequenced in a study of CD8+CD57+ T cells in acquired aplastic anemia. Sequencing involved patients with CD8+CD57+ cell expansion previously shown by flow cytometry. It was genomic DNA that served as the template for profiling TCR beta VDJ and CDR3. TCRdb used MiXCR to reprocess the reads, holding one entry per CDR3 protein. The profile covers roughly 160,000 distinct CDR3 sequences, with roughly two thirds appearing a single time and 40% to 55% taken by the ten largest. The sample taken for sequencing was sorted CD4+, CD8+, or CD8+CD57+ T cells (not recorded which) from PBMCs. These receptors were collected from a human donor with aplastic anemia.

The V call is TRBV2, the J call TRBJ1-1; D gene ambiguous. V was trimmed by 1 base and J by 1 base, leaving 7 bases between them. Germline assignment: CDR1 SNHLY and CDR2 FYNNEI. CDR3 length equals 14 residues. In nucleotides, the CDR3 is TGTGCCAGCAGTGAAGGACCTCGGAACACTGAAGCTTTCTTT. Translating gives CASSEGPRNTEAFF.

This clonotype was recorded many times. The chain recombines TRBV20-1 with TRBJ1-5; maybe TRBD1 (5 bases). The V end was cut by 0 bases, the J end by 9 bases, with 18 bases between. This CDR3 has 15 amino acids. Germline V CDR1 and CDR2: DFQATT, SNEGSKA (reference sequence). In nucleotides, the CDR3 is TGCAGTGCTAGAGATTTGATGGGGGAGAGGGTGCCCCAGCATTTT. Translated: CSARDLMGERVPQHF.

The chain employs TRBV9 and TRBJ1-3; D remains unclear. V gave up 3 bases and J gave up 0 bases, with 7 bases separating them. The V gene's germline CDR1 is SGDLS and CDR2 YYNGEE. This CDR3 has 14 residues. The CDR3: CASSAQYSGNTIYF. The CDR3 DNA is TGTGCCAGCAGCGCCCAGTACTCTGGAAACACCATATATTTT.

The rearrangement joins TRBV7-9 to TRBJ2-7, with 8 bases that match TRBD1. The CDR3 loop spans 14 amino acids. Germline CDR1 and CDR2: SEHNR and FQNEAQ (reference sequence). With 2 bases clipped from V and 4 bases from J, the junction kept 4 bases outside the gene matches. The CDR3 is CASSLPGTGYEQYF. CDR3 nucleotide sequence: TGTGCCAGCAGCTTACCCGGGACAGGATACGAGCAGTACTTC.

The chain uses TRBV5-4 and TRBJ2-5; the D gene could be TRBD1 or TRBD2 (5 bases each). V lost 0 bases to trimming and J lost 5 bases, with 8 bases between them. This CDR3 has 13 residues. The germline gives CDR1 SGHNT, CDR2 YYREEE (reference sequence). In DNA form, the CDR3 reads TGTGCCAGCAGCTTGGTGGGGGACGAGACCCAGTACTTC. Translation gives CASSLVGDETQYF.

This clonotype was detected only a few times. J is TRBJ2-7 and V is TRBV7-7; 10 nucleotides line up with TRBD2. The CDR3 consists of 14 residues. Germline V gene sequence: CDR1 SSHAT, CDR2 FNYEAQ (reference sequence). Unmatched junction bases numbered 4, after V lost 5 bases and J lost 3 bases. CDR3: CASSPSGRVYEQYF. The CDR3 nucleotides are TGTGCCAGCAGCCCCAGCGGGAGGGTCTACGAGCAGTACTTC.

This chain uses TRBV9 with TRBJ1-2; D ambiguous. The CDR3 covers 14 residues. The V end was cut by 4 bases, the J end by 2 bases, with 12 bases between. Germline V CDR1 and CDR2: SGDLS, YYNGEE. The CDR3 spells CASSQVGVNYGYTF. CDR3 DNA sequence: TGTGCCAGCAGCCAGGTTGGAGTAAACTATGGCTACACCTTC.

This clonotype was detected only a few times. The chain carries TRBV15 and TRBJ2-7; TRBD1 is a possible D gene (6 bases). Looked up from germline, CDR1 is LNHNV and CDR2 is YYDKDF (reference sequence). There are 15 residues in the CDR3. Trimming took 1 base from V and 0 from J, leaving 10 bases between them. The CDR3: CATSRGLQGSYEQYF. CDR3 in DNA: TGTGCCACCAGCAGAGGGTTACAGGGCTCCTACGAGCAGTACTTC.

The J gene is TRBJ2-3, the V gene TRBV25-1; TRBD2 might be the D (6 bases). Trimming cost V 5 bases and J 0 bases, with 15 bases left between them. CDR3 size: 16 residues. Looked up from germline, CDR1 is MGHDK and CDR2 is SYGVNS. CDR3 nucleotides: TGTGCCAGCAGTCCCTATAGCGGATGTAGCACAGATACGCAGTATTTT. Encoded protein: CASSPYSGCSTDTQYF.

V usage is TRBV19 and J usage is TRBJ1-1; D remains unclear. Germline CDR1 and CDR2: LNHDA and SQIVND (reference sequence). This CDR3 is 13 amino acids long. Trimming removed 4 bases from V and 4 bases from J, with 10 bases in between. CDR3 nucleotide sequence: TGTGCCAGTAGTACCGTACGGGGCACTGAAGCTTTCTTT. Its translation: CASSTVRGTEAFF.

The rearrangement uses TRBV7-9 and TRBJ2-7, with 7 bases fitting TRBD2. The CDR3 totals 13 residues. J gave up 6 bases and V 4 bases, and 6 bases lay outside the gene matches. Looked up from germline, CDR1 is SEHNR and CDR2 is FQNEAQ (reference sequence). CDR3 protein: CASSSWTSREQYF. CDR3 in DNA: TGTGCCAGCAGCTCCTGGACTAGTCGCGAGCAGTACTTC. The full variable domain, completed using reference TRBV7-9 and TRBJ2-7, is DTGVSQNPRHKITKRGQNVTFRCDPISEHNRLYWYRQTLGQGPEFLTYFQNEAQLEKSRLLSDRFSAERPKGSFSTLEIQRTEQGDSAMYLCASSSWTSREQYFGPGTRLTVT.

The chain carries TRBV24-1 and TRBJ1-2; D uncertain. Germline-derived CDR1 and CDR2 are KGHDR and SFDVKD. This CDR3 comprises 11 residues. V lost 4 bases and J lost 4, with 3 bases in between. As DNA, the CDR3 is TGTGCCACCAGTGACGGCTATGGCTACACCTTC. It yields the protein CATSDGYGYTF.

The chain employs TRBV6-5 and TRBJ1-6; perhaps TRBD1 as D (5 bases). The length of the CDR3 is 15 residues. Between the trimmed V and J ends, which lost 2 bases and 6 bases, there was a span of 11 bases. Germline V lookup: CDR1 MNHEY, CDR2 SVGAGI. CDR3 in DNA: TGTGCCAGCAGTTACGATCAGGGCTCTAATTCACCCCTCCACTTT. It translates to CASSYDQGSNSPLHF.

The chain employs TRBV20-1 and TRBJ2-7; possible D gene TRBD2, 6 bases. Germline CDR1 is DFQATT and CDR2 is SNEGSKA (reference sequence). The length of the CDR3 is 13 residues. Trimming took 1 base from V and 4 from J, leaving 11 bases between them. Written as DNA, the CDR3 is TGCAGTGCTAGAGGAGCGGGCAGATACGAGCAGTACTTC. Amino acid sequence: CSARGAGRYEQYF.

This clonotype has only a few counts. The chain uses TRBV6-5 and TRBJ2-5, with 14 bases that match TRBD2. CDR1 and CDR2 from the germline V gene are MNHEY and SVGAGI. The CDR3 totals 18 residues. V gave up 2 bases and J gave up 4 bases; unmatched junction bases: 9. The DNA for the CDR3 is TGTGCCAGCAGTTACCCTCCGGGACTAGCGGGGGCGGGAGAGACCCAGTACTTC. Amino acid sequence: CASSYPPGLAGAGETQYF.

CDR3 nucleotide sequence: TGCAGTGCCGGCGGGGCAGGGGCCACAGATACGCAGTATTTT. Its translation: CSAGGAGATDTQYF. The chain joins TRBV20-1 to TRBJ2-3; D possibly uses TRBD1 or TRBD2 (6 bases each). The germline V and J ends were trimmed by 6 bases and 2 bases, with 15 bases remaining between them. The V gene's germline CDR1 is DFQATT and CDR2 SNEGSKA (reference sequence). The CDR3 contains 14 residues.

This clonotype has more than one count but fewer than ten. The CDR3 spells CATSRGGAGTDTQYF. The CDR3, as DNA: TGTGCCACCAGCAGAGGCGGAGCAGGCACAGATACGCAGTATTTT. This sequence joins TRBV15 and TRBJ2-3; unclear D gene. V gave up 1 base and J gave up 1 base, with 9 bases separating them. Germline-derived CDR1 and CDR2 are LNHNV and YYDKDF (reference sequence). The CDR3 covers 15 residues.

The rearrangement links TRBV10-3 to TRBJ1-1; D ambiguous. V was cut by 3 bases and J by 0 bases, with 14 bases left in between. The germline CDR1 and CDR2 sequences are ENHRY and SYGVKD. The CDR3 runs to 16 residues. CDR3 protein: CAISDRRGSLNTEAFF. The CDR3 nucleotides are TGTGCCATCAGTGATCGACGGGGATCCCTGAACACTGAAGCTTTCTTT.

On this clonotype: One end of the junction fails to match germline, which may point to a read error. The CDR3 spells CASSLMGTGREIQYF. The CDR3 DNA sequence: TGTGCCAGCAGCTTAATGGGGACAGGGCGGGAGATCCAGTACTTC. V is TRBV7-2 and J is TRBJ2-5, with 9 nucleotides matching TRBD1. CDR3 length: 15 amino acids. Looked up from germline, CDR1 is SGHTA and CDR2 is FQGNSA. Variable domain in full (rest from reference TRBV7-2 and TRBJ2-5): GAGVSQSPSNKVTEKGKDVELRCDPISGHTALYWYRQSLGQGLEFLIYFQGNSAPDKSGLPSDRFSAERTGGSVSTLTIQRTQQEDSAVYLCASSLMGTGREIQYFGPGTRLLVL.

V gene TRBV20-1 combines with J gene TRBJ2-1; no clear D gene. V was pared by 0 bases and J by 7 bases, with 7 bases between. Germline V lookup: CDR1 DFQATT, CDR2 SNEGSKA (reference sequence). The CDR3 runs 12 residues. The CDR3 spells CSARDGVNEQFF. DNA for the CDR3: TGCAGTGCTAGAGATGGGGTAAATGAGCAGTTCTTC.

The chain recombines TRBV11-2 with TRBJ2-7; 9 bases agree with TRBD1. V shed 5 bases, J shed 6 bases, and the junction held 8 bases outside the gene matches. The CDR3 length is 14 residues. The V gene's germline CDR1 is SGHAT and CDR2 FQNNGV. DNA of the CDR3: TGTGCCAGCAGCCGGGACAGGGCCGAGTTCGAGCAGTACTTC. The encoded protein is CASSRDRAEFEQYF.

This sequence joins TRBV9 and TRBJ2-1; 10 bases line up with TRBD1. Per the germline V gene, CDR1 is SGDLS and CDR2 is YYNGEE. The CDR3 is made up of 16 amino acids. The ends lost 4 bases at V and 3 bases at J; junction bases unmatched: 7. The CDR3 spells CASSSGTGAFYNEQFF. In DNA form, the CDR3 reads TGTGCCAGCAGCTCCGGGACAGGGGCCTTCTACAATGAGCAGTTCTTC.

This chain links TRBV4-3 with TRBJ1-2; no reliable D call. The CDR3 spans 15 residues. The germline V gene has CDR1 LGHNA and CDR2 YSLEER. Trimming stripped 0 bases from V and 4 bases from J, with 12 bases between. The CDR3 region is CASSQDQDGIYGYTF. The CDR3 DNA sequence: TGCGCCAGCAGCCAAGATCAGGACGGAATCTATGGCTACACCTTC.

This chain connects TRBV7-2 to TRBJ2-3; a possible D gene is TRBD1 (5 bases). The CDR3 has 13 amino acids. V lost 5 bases and J 2 bases, leaving 8 bases between the germline ends. The germline gives CDR1 SGHTA, CDR2 FQGNSA. CDR3 in amino acids: CASSHGATDTQYF. DNA of the CDR3: TGTGCCAGCAGCCATGGGGCCACAGATACGCAGTATTTT.